Below, one T cell receptor beta chain is given with its context. The V end lost 5 bases, the J end lost 1 base, and 10 bases lay between the germline ends. The CDR3 is made up of 14 amino acids. Germline V lookup: CDR1 MNHEY, CDR2 SMNVEV (reference sequence). The data belong to a study of T cell changes during pregnancy in multiple sclerosis. Generated by immunoSEQ multiplex PCR, the TCRdb table keeps only in-frame clones and is missing some. Of more than 65,000 clones in the sample, more than 85% were seen once. The sequence derives from a female donor with multiple sclerosis, enrolled in a pregnancy study. The sample consisted of peripheral blood, taken in the first trimester of pregnancy. This chain joins TRBV27 and TRBJ2-3, with D tentatively TRBD2 (5 bases). The CDR3 DNA reads as TGTGCCAGCAGTCCCTGGACTCGCACAGATACGCAGTATTTT. This gives the protein CASSPWTRTDTQYF.